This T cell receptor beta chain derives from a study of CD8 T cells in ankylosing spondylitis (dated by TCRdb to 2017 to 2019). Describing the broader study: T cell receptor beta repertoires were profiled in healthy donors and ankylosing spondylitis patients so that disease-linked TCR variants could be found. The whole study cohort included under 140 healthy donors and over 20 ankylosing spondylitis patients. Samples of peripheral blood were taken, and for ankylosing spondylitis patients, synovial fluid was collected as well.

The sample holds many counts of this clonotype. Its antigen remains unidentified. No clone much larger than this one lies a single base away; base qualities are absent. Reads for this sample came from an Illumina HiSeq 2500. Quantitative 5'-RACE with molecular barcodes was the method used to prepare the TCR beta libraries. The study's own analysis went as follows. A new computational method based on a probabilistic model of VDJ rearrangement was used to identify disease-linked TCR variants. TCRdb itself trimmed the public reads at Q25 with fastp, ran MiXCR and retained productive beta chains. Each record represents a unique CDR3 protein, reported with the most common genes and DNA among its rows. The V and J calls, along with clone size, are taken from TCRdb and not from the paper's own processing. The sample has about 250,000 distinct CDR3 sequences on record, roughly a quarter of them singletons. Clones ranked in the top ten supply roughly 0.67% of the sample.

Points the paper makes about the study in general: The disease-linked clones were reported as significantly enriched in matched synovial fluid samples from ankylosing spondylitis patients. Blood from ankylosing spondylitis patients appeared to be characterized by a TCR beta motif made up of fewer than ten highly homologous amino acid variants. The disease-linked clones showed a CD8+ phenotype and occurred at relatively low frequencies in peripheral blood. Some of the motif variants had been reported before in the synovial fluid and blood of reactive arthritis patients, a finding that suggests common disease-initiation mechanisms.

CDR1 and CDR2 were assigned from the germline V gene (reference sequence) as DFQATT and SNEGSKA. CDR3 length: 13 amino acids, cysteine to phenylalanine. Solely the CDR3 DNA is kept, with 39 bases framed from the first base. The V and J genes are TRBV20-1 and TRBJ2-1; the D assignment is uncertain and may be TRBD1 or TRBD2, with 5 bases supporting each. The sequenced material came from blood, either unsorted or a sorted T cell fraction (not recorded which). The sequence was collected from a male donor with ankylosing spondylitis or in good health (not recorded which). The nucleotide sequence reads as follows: TGCAGCCCTACTAGTGGGGCTAGCAATGAGCAGTTCTTC. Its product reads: CSPTSGASNEQFF.